The 15 T cell receptor beta chains given below trace back to one sample, sequenced in a study of blood T cell repertoires in COVID-19. Data came from immunoSEQ multiplex PCR; TCRdb stores just in-frame clones and leaves some out. Here the sample spans just over 65,000 clones, roughly 89% being singletons. What was sequenced was peripheral blood. The receptors here all came from a man in his sixties with acute or convalescent COVID-19.

The rearrangement joins TRBV4-1 to TRBJ1-5; D not certain. From germline, CDR1 is MGHRA and CDR2 YSYEKL. The CDR3 runs to 14 residues. Between the trimmed V and J ends, which lost 2 bases and 3 bases, there was a span of 8 bases. Here the CDR3 DNA reads TGCGCCAGCAGCCAACCGGGGAACAATCAGCCCCAGCATTTT. It yields the protein CASSQPGNNQPQHF.

The chain combines TRBV5-8 with TRBJ1-1; D gene unclear. This CDR3 has 15 amino acids. Germline V lookup: CDR1 SGHTS, CDR2 YDEGEE. V lost 6 bases and J 5 bases, leaving 20 bases between the germline ends. CDR3 residues: CASIGGIGRSTEAFF. In DNA form, the CDR3 reads TGTGCCAGCATCGGAGGGATTGGGCGGTCGACTGAAGCTTTCTTT.

The chain joins TRBV12-3 or TRBV12-4 to TRBJ2-3, with D possibly being TRBD2 (6 bases). This CDR3 is built from 12 residues. Trimming took 5 bases from V and 5 from J, leaving 8 bases between them. The CDR3 protein is CASSPGGDTQYF. DNA for the CDR3: TGTGCCAGCAGTCCCGGGGGAGATACGCAGTATTTT.

The rearrangement joins TRBV5-6 to TRBJ1-2; D remains unclear. Germline CDR1 SGHDT, CDR2 YYEEEE. The CDR3 consists of 16 residues. The ends were cut back, 7 bases at V and 0 bases at J, with 19 bases in the middle. For the CDR3, the DNA is TGTGCCAGCGGGGAGACCTACCGACTATCTAACTATGGCTACACCTTC. The encoded protein is CASGETYRLSNYGYTF.

The chain is built from TRBV30 and TRBJ1-4; D is unclear. CDR3 size: 9 residues. With 4 bases removed from V and 14 bases from J, the gap between germline ends came to 8 bases. Germline-derived CDR1 and CDR2 are GTSNPN and SVGIG (reference sequence). CDR3 sequence: CAWMALLFF. In DNA, the CDR3 is TGTGCCTGGATGGCCCTTCTGTTTTTT.

The chain combines TRBV19 with TRBJ2-2; no definite D call. CDR3 length: 14 amino acids. Trimming pared 3 bases from V and 3 bases from J, leaving 8 bases between. Germline lookup yields CDR1 LNHDA and CDR2 SQIVND (reference sequence). The CDR3 sequence: CASSIKLDTGELFF. For the CDR3, the DNA is TGTGCCAGTAGTATTAAGTTAGACACCGGGGAGCTGTTTTTT.

The CDR3 DNA reads as TGTGCCAGCAGCAGAGATGGCGGTGGCAATCAGCCCCAGCATTTT. This codes for CASSRDGGGNQPQHF. The J gene is TRBJ1-5, the V gene TRBV5-4; D call uncertain. Germline CDR1 SGHNT, CDR2 YYREEE (reference sequence). The germline V and J ends were trimmed by 4 bases and 2 bases, with 13 bases remaining between them. The CDR3 is 15 residues long.

The chain combines TRBV9 with TRBJ2-1; 8 bases line up with TRBD2. V shed 0 bases, J shed 7 bases, and the junction held 6 bases outside the gene matches. The CDR3 is 15 residues long. The germline V gene has CDR1 SGDLS and CDR2 YYNGEE. This CDR3 is CASSVGRGGLNEQFF. In nucleotides, the CDR3 is TGTGCCAGCAGCGTAGGTCGGGGGGGCCTAAATGAGCAGTTCTTC.

CDR3 nucleotide sequence: TGTGCCAGCAGCCAAGATTTGCGTCAGCCCCAGCATTTT. Translation gives CASSQDLRQPQHF. The J gene is TRBJ1-5, the V gene TRBV14; no reliable D call. V was shortened by 0 bases and J by 6 bases, with 6 bases between the two germline ends. Germline assignment: CDR1 SGHDN and CDR2 FVKESK. The CDR3 spans 13 residues.

This clone turned up a few times. The CDR3 region has the DNA TGTGCCAGCAGCCGCGACAGGGGGGACACTGAAGCTTTCTTT. Its translation is CASSRDRGDTEAFF. The gene calls are TRBV7-3 and TRBJ1-1, with 9 positions matching TRBD1. V trimming: 5 bases; J trimming: 3 bases; junction bases outside the gene matches: 4. The CDR3 is 14 residues long. Germline-derived CDR1 and CDR2 are SGHTA and FQGTGA.

V and J are TRBV29-1 and TRBJ1-5, with D hard to call. CDR3 length equals 14 residues. Per the germline V gene, CDR1 is SQVTM and CDR2 is ANQGSEA. V was shortened by 2 bases and J by 2 bases, with 10 bases between the two germline ends. CDR3 residues: CSVERGIGNQPQHF. The CDR3, as DNA: TGCAGCGTTGAACGAGGGATCGGCAATCAGCCCCAGCATTTT.

The chain employs TRBV13 and TRBJ1-2; 8 nucleotides line up with TRBD1. CDR1 and CDR2 from the germline V gene are PRHDT and FYEKMQ (reference sequence). This CDR3 is built from 14 residues. V lost 5 bases, J lost 7 bases, and 9 bases stayed unmatched. In DNA form, the CDR3 reads TGTGCCAGCAGCATCCCGTCAGGGGGCGGTGGCTACACCTTC. Translating it yields CASSIPSGGGGYTF.

The rearrangement uses TRBV11-2 and TRBJ2-5, with TRBD1 matching over 8 bases. The V segment lost 2 bases and the J segment 3 bases; nucleotides outside the gene matches: 2. The V gene's germline CDR1 is SGHAT and CDR2 FQNNGV. The CDR3 has 14 residues. The CDR3 DNA sequence: TGTGCCAGCAGCTTAACAGGGGGAGAAGAGACCCAGTACTTC. Translated: CASSLTGGEETQYF.

This chain joins TRBV19 and TRBJ2-7; 8 nucleotides align to TRBD1. The V gene end was trimmed by 6 bases and the J gene end by 2 bases; junction bases not matched to a gene: 6. This CDR3 region has 14 residues. In germline, CDR1 is LNHDA, CDR2 SQIVND (reference sequence). The CDR3 nucleotides are TGTGCCAGTAGCGCTACAGGGGGGACCTACGAGCAGTACTTC. Translated: CASSATGGTYEQYF.

V is TRBV20-1 and J is TRBJ1-1; D call uncertain. The germline V gene has CDR1 DFQATT and CDR2 SNEGSKA (reference sequence). Between the trimmed V and J ends, which lost 0 bases and 8 bases, there was a span of 7 bases. The CDR3 contains 11 residues. DNA of the CDR3: TGCAGTGCTAGAGAACAAACAGAAGCTTTCTTT. Amino acid sequence: CSAREQTEAFF.